Shown below are 23 T cell receptor beta chains from a single sample sequenced in a study of CD8 T cells in ankylosing spondylitis. Study-wide results and caveats: A motif in TCR beta, a set of about eight highly homologous variants, appeared characteristic of ankylosing spondylitis blood.

These receptors' targets are unknown. Using its own MiXCR run on the 5' RACE reads, TCRdb lists one record per CDR3 protein. The table shows roughly 300,000 distinct CDR3 sequences, with approximately 8.2% occurring only once. Sequenced input: blood, either unsorted or a sorted T cell fraction (not recorded which). Receptors were obtained from a male donor with ankylosing spondylitis.

This clonotype was detected only a few times. This chain joins TRBV5-1 and TRBJ1-1; 9 bases agree with TRBD1. The CDR3 has 13 residues. Trimming took 3 bases from V and 5 from J; bases not matched to a gene: 2. Germline lookup yields CDR1 SGHRS and CDR2 YFSETQ. CDR3 DNA sequence: TGCGCCAGCAGCTATGACAGGGGGACTGAAGCTTTCTTT. Translated: CASSYDRGTEAFF.

The chain employs TRBV4-1 and TRBJ2-3, with 9 bases identical to TRBD2. V lost 7 bases, J lost 0 bases, and 17 bases stayed unmatched. This CDR3 comprises 19 residues. Per germline, CDR1 MGHRA and CDR2 YSYEKL. The CDR3 DNA sequence: TGCGCCAGCACCCTCAGGGGGGGGCCGACTAGCGGTAGCACAGATACGCAGTATTTT. Encoded protein: CASTLRGGPTSGSTDTQYF.

This clonotype was counted only a few times. This chain links TRBV20-1 with TRBJ2-1, with 11 bases matching TRBD2. From germline, CDR1 is DFQATT and CDR2 SNEGSKA (reference sequence). V lost 4 bases to trimming and J lost 6 bases; unmatched junction nucleotides: 17. This CDR3 contains 18 residues. This CDR3 reads CSANPGLAGGVFGNEQFF. The CDR3 DNA reads as TGCAGTGCTAATCCGGGGCTAGCGGGAGGAGTATTCGGCAATGAGCAGTTCTTC.

The chain is built from TRBV6-1 and TRBJ1-2; D may be TRBD1 (6 bases). V was pared by 6 bases and J by 0 bases, with 14 bases between. Germline V lookup: CDR1 MNHNS, CDR2 SASEGT. The CDR3 contains 15 residues. This CDR3 reads CASSPGQPTNYGYTF. The CDR3 nucleotides are TGTGCCAGCAGCCCGGGACAACCTACTAACTATGGCTACACCTTC.

This clonotype was detected ten times or more. This chain links TRBV7-2 with TRBJ1-3; D is possibly TRBD1 (5 bases). The CDR3 consists of 13 residues. V shed 5 bases and J shed 4 bases, with 9 bases lying between them. CDR1 and CDR2 (germline): SGHTA, FQGNSA. For the CDR3, the DNA is TGTGCCAGCAGCGGCTCAGGGGGAAACACCATATATTTT. Amino acids: CASSGSGGNTIYF. Drawing the rest from reference TRBV7-2 and TRBJ1-3, the complete variable domain is GAGVSQSPSNKVTEKGKDVELRCDPISGHTALYWYRQSLGQGLEFLIYFQGNSAPDKSGLPSDRFSAERTGGSVSTLTIQRTQQEDSAVYLCASSGSGGNTIYFGEGSWLTVV.

V usage is TRBV7-9 and J usage is TRBJ2-1; no clear D gene. Trimming removed 2 bases at V and 4 bases at J, with 9 bases between. From germline, CDR1 is SEHNR and CDR2 FQNEAQ (reference sequence). This CDR3 is built from 14 residues. DNA for the CDR3: TGTGCCAGCAGCTTATCTGGACCATACAATGAGCAGTTCTTC. The encoded protein is CASSLSGPYNEQFF.

The V gene is TRBV4-2, the J gene TRBJ2-7, with D tentatively TRBD1 (5 bases). This CDR3 region has 13 residues. V gave up 2 bases and J gave up 4 bases, with 9 bases separating them. Germline V gene lookup returns CDR1 LGHNA and CDR2 YNFKEQ. The CDR3 loop reads CASSQTQGYEQYF. CDR3 DNA sequence: TGTGCCAGCAGCCAAACGCAGGGTTACGAGCAGTACTTC.

This chain's CDR3 is CSAKAPLAGDTNEQYF. DNA for the CDR3: TGCAGTGCAAAAGCCCCACTAGCGGGAGATACCAACGAGCAGTACTTC. V and J are TRBV20-1 and TRBJ2-7; 11 bases map to TRBD2. J gave up 5 bases and V 6 bases, and 15 bases lay outside the gene matches. CDR1 DFQATT and CDR2 SNEGSKA come from the germline V gene (reference sequence). The CDR3 contains 16 residues.

The table lists this clonotype with a few counts. This chain uses TRBV6-2 or TRBV6-3 with TRBJ2-7, with 9 bases matching TRBD2. J was trimmed by 7 bases and V by 2 bases; bases with no gene match: 9. The CDR3 has 15 amino acids. Germline V gene data show CDR1 as MNHEY and CDR2 as SVGEGT. This CDR3 reads CASSYHLAGAREQYF. The CDR3 DNA reads as TGTGCCAGCAGTTACCATTTAGCGGGAGCTCGGGAGCAGTACTTC.

This sequence joins TRBV30 and TRBJ2-5; unclear D gene. Germline assignment: CDR1 GTSNPN and CDR2 SVGIG (reference sequence). The CDR3 is 11 residues long. V lost 4 bases, J lost 2 bases, and 5 bases lay in between. CDR3 coding DNA: TGTGCCTGGACAGAACAAGAGACCCAGTACTTC. As protein: CAWTEQETQYF.

V and J are TRBV29-1 and TRBJ1-5, with 7 bases fitting TRBD1. The V segment lost 4 bases and the J segment 2 bases; nucleotides outside the gene matches: 5. The CDR3 totals 14 residues. Germline lookup yields CDR1 SQVTM and CDR2 ANQGSEA. The CDR3 spells CSVGTGQGNQPQHF. As DNA, the CDR3 is TGCAGCGTTGGAACCGGACAGGGCAATCAGCCCCAGCATTTT.

On this clonotype: A read error may explain this, as a much larger clone is one base away. The chain is built from TRBV29-1 and TRBJ2-7; 11 bases agree with TRBD2. The CDR3 is 12 amino acids. Looked up from germline, CDR1 is SQVTM and CDR2 is ANQGSEA. The CDR3 protein is CSVGTSGYELYF. The DNA of the CDR3 is TGCAGCGTCGGGACTAGCGGATACGAGCTGTACTTC.

This clonotype was observed at least ten times. The chain combines TRBV3-1 with TRBJ1-1; D gene uncertain. This CDR3 has 12 residues. V was trimmed by 5 bases and J by 6 bases, leaving 10 bases between them. Germline V gives CDR1 LGHDT, CDR2 YNNKEL (reference sequence). The CDR3 is CASSVQFSEAFF. The CDR3 DNA follows: TGTGCCAGCAGCGTGCAGTTTTCTGAAGCTTTCTTT.

J is TRBJ2-1 and V is TRBV11-2; TRBD1 might be the D (5 bases). V was trimmed by 0 bases and J by 8 bases, leaving 14 bases between them. The CDR3 consists of 15 residues. CDR1 is SGHAT and CDR2 is FQNNGV in the germline V gene. CDR3 sequence reads: CASSLDRGRLHEQFF. The CDR3 bases are TGTGCCAGCAGCTTAGATAGGGGTAGGTTGCATGAGCAGTTCTTC.

The rearrangement joins TRBV15 to TRBJ2-1, with D perhaps TRBD2 (5 bases). V was clipped by 0 bases and J by 0 bases, with 12 bases between them. The CDR3 covers 17 residues. Germline values: CDR1 LNHNV, CDR2 YYDKDF (reference sequence). Here the CDR3 DNA reads TGTGCCACCAGCAGAGAGGAGCGGTCCCGCTCCTACAATGAGCAGTTCTTC. Its protein product is CATSREERSRSYNEQFF.

The table lists this clonotype with many counts. The genes are TRBV29-1 and TRBJ2-7; perhaps TRBD2 as D (5 bases). The CDR3 extends over 13 amino acids. CDR1 is SQVTM, CDR2 ANQGSEA, per germline. The germline V and J ends were trimmed by 4 bases and 6 bases, with 16 bases remaining between them. The CDR3 spells CSVGGLAGVEQYF. The CDR3 DNA follows: TGCAGCGTTGGAGGGCTCGCAGGAGTCGAGCAGTACTTC.

The J gene is TRBJ2-7, the V gene TRBV28; no definite D call. Per the germline V gene, CDR1 is MDHEN and CDR2 is SYDVKM. The CDR3 spans 12 residues. V was pared by 6 bases and J by 1 base, with 7 bases between. The CDR3 DNA reads as TGTGCCAGCAGGGCCGATTCCTACGAGCAGTACTTC. It specifies CASRADSYEQYF. Based on the CDR3 plus reference TRBV28 and TRBJ2-7, the full variable domain is DVKVTQSSRYLVKRTGEKVFLECVQDMDHENMFWYRQDPGLGLRLIYFSYDVKMKEKGDIPEGYSVSREKKERFSLILESASTNQTSMYLCASRADSYEQYFGPGTRLTVT.

This clonotype was observed at least ten times. The genes are TRBV18 and TRBJ2-3; D might be TRBD1 (5 bases). V was cut by 6 bases and J by 6 bases, with 10 bases left in between. The CDR3 contains 12 residues. Germline V gene data show CDR1 as KGHSH and CDR2 as LQKENI. Written as DNA, the CDR3 is TGTGCCAGCTCGCAGGGTTCCGATACGCAGTATTTT. This codes for CASSQGSDTQYF.

This clonotype occurred a few times. The V call is TRBV12-3 or TRBV12-4, the J call TRBJ2-7; D may correspond to TRBD1 or TRBD2 (5 bases each). The CDR3 has 14 amino acids. V lost 5 bases and J lost 2, with 13 bases in between. The DNA of the CDR3 is TGTGCCAGCAGTCAACAGGTGGGGGCCTACGAGCAGTACTTC. Residues: CASSQQVGAYEQYF.

This clonotype was recorded at least ten times. The chain employs TRBV20-1 and TRBJ1-2; D unclear. Germline CDR1 DFQATT, CDR2 SNEGSKA (reference sequence). V lost 5 bases and J lost 7, with 11 bases in between. The length of the CDR3 is 11 residues. In DNA, the CDR3 is TGCAGTGCTCGGCTGCCCGGTGGCTACACCTTC. Its translation: CSARLPGGYTF.

This clonotype has ten or more counts. The V call is TRBV4-3, the J call TRBJ2-2; the match to TRBD1 covers 9 bases. V trimming: 1 base; J trimming: 0 bases; junction bases outside the gene matches: 6. Germline loops: CDR1 LGHNA, CDR2 YSLEER. CDR3 size: 18 residues. CDR3 protein: CASSQVTTGGPNTGELFF. CDR3 bases: TGCGCCAGCAGCCAAGTGACGACAGGGGGTCCGAACACCGGGGAGCTGTTTTTT.

The rearrangement links TRBV25-1 to TRBJ2-7, with D maybe TRBD2 (6 bases). The V gene's germline CDR1 is MGHDK and CDR2 SYGVNS. This CDR3 spans 15 amino acids. V gave up 5 bases and J gave up 7 bases, with 21 bases separating them. This chain's CDR3 is CASSYSGAEVREQYF. For the CDR3, the DNA is TGTGCCAGCAGTTATAGCGGAGCTGAGGTTCGTGAGCAGTACTTC.

On this clonotype itself: At one of its ends the junction is not consistent with the germline gene, which may arise from a read error. This chain connects TRBV5-3 to TRBJ2-1; 9 positions match TRBD2. TRBV5-3 is known as an ORF, though its function is uncertain. The length of the CDR3 is 18 residues. CDR3 in amino acids: CARSLGVSGSPDQNEQFF. The CDR3, as DNA: TGTGCCAGGAGCTTAGGGGTTAGCGGGAGCCCCGATCAGAATGAGCAGTTCTTC.